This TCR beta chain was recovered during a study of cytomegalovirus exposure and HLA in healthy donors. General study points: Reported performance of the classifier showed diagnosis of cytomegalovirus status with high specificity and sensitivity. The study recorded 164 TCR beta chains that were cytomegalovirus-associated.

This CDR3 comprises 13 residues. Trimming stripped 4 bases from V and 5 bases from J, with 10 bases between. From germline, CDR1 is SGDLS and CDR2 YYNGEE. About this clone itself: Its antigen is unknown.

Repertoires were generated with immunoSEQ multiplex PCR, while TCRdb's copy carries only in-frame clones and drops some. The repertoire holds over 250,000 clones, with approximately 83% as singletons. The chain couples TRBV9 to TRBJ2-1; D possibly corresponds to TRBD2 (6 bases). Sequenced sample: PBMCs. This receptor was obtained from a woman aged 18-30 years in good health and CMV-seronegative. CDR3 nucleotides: TGTGCCAGCAGCTCATGGACTAACAATGAGCAGTTCTTC. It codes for CASSSWTNNEQFF.